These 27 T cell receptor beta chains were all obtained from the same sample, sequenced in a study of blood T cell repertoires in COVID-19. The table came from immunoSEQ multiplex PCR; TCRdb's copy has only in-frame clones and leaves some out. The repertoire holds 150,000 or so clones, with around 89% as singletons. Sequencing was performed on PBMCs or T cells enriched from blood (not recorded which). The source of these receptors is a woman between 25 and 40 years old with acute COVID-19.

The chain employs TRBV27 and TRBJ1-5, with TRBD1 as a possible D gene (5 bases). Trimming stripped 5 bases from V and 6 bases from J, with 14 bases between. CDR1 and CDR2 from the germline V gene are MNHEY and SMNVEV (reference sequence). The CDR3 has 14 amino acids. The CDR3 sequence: CASSGQGMAQPQHF. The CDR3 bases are TGTGCCAGCAGTGGCCAGGGAATGGCTCAGCCCCAGCATTTT.

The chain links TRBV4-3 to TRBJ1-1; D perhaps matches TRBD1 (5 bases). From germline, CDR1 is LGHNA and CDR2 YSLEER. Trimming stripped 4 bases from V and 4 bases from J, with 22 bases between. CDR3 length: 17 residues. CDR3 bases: TGCGCCAGCAGCCCTGATGATTGGGGGGGTAAAGGCACTGAAGCTTTCTTT. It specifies CASSPDDWGGKGTEAFF.

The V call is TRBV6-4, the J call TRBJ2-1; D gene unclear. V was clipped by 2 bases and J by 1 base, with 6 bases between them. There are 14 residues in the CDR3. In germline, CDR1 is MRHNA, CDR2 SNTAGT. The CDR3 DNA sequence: TGTGCCAGCAGTGACGAGGCATCCTACAATGAGCAGTTCTTC. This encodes CASSDEASYNEQFF.

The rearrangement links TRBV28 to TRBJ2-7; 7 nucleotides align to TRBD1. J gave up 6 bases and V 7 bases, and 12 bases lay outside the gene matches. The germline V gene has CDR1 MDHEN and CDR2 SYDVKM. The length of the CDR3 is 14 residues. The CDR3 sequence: CASKGAGASTEQYF. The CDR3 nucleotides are TGTGCCAGCAAGGGGGCAGGGGCATCGACCGAGCAGTACTTC.

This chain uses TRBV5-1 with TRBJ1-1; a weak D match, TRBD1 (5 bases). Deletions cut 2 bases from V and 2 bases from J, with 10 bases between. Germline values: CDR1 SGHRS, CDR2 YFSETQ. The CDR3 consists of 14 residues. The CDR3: CASSFSGPNTEAFF. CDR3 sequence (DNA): TGCGCCAGCAGCTTTTCAGGGCCTAACACTGAAGCTTTCTTT.

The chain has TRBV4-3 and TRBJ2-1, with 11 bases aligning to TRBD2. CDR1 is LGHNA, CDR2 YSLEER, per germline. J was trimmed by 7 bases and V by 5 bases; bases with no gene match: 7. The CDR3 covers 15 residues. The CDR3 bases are TGCGCCAGCAGCTCCCTAGCGGGAGGCGGGAATGAGCAGTTCTTC. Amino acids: CASSSLAGGGNEQFF.

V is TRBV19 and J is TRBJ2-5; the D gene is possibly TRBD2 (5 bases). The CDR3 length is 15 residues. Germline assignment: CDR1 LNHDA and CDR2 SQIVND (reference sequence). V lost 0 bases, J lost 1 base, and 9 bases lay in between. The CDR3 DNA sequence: TGTGCCAGTAGTATAGATCCAGCGGTCCAAGAGACCCAGTACTTC. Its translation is CASSIDPAVQETQYF.

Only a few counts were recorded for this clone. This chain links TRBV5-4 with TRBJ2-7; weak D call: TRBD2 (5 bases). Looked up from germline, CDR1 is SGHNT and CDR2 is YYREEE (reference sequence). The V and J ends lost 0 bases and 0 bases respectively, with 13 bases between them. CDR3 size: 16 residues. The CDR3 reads CASSLAETGSSYEQYF. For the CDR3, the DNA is TGTGCCAGCAGCTTGGCCGAGACGGGGAGCTCCTACGAGCAGTACTTC.

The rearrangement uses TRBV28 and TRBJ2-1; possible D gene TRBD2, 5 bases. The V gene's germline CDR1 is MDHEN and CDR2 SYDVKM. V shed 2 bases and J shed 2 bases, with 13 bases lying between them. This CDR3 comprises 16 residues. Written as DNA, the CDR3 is TGTGCCAGCAGTTTACCGGGATTAGCGACCTACAATGAGCAGTTCTTC. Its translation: CASSLPGLATYNEQFF.

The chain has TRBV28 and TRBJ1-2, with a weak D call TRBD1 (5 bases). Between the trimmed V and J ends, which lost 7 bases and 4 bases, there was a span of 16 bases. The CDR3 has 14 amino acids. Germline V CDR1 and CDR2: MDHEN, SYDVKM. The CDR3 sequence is CASTPSRQIYGYTF. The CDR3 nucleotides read TGTGCCAGCACCCCGTCAAGACAGATCTATGGCTACACCTTC.

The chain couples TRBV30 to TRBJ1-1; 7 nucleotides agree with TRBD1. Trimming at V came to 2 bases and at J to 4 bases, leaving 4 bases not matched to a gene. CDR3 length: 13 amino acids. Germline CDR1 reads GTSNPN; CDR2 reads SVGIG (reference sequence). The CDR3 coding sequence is TGTGCCTGGAGTACGACAGGGTTCACTGAAGCTTTCTTT. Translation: CAWSTTGFTEAFF.

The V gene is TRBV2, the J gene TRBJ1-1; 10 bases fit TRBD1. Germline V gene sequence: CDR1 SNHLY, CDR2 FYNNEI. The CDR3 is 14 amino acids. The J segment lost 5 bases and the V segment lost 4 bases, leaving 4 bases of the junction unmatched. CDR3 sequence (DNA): TGTGCCAGCAGTGGGGGGGACAGGGGAACTGAAGCTTTCTTT. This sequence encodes CASSGGDRGTEAFF.

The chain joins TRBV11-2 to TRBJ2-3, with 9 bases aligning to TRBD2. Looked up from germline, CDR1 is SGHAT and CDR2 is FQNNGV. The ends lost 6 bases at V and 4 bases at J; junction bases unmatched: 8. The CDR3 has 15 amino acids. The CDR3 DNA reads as TGTGCCAGCAGGCGAAGAGCGGGAGGAGCAGATACGCAGTATTTT. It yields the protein CASRRRAGGADTQYF. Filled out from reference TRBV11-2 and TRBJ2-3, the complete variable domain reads EAGVAQSPRYKIIEKRQSVAFWCNPISGHATLYWYQQILGQGPKLLIQFQNNGVVDDSQLPKDRFSAERLKGVDSTLKIQPAKLEDSAVYLCASRRRAGGADTQYFGPGTRLTVL.

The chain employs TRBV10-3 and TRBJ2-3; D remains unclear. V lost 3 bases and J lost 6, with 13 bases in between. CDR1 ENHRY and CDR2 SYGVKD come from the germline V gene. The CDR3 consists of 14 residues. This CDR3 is CAISDFLGADTQYF. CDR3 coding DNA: TGTGCCATCAGTGACTTCCTAGGAGCTGATACGCAGTATTTT.

CDR3 DNA: TGTGCCAGCAGTTACTCGTCACTGGAGATAGAACAGTTCTTC. It is translated as CASSYSSLEIEQFF. The chain employs TRBV6-5 and TRBJ2-1; D uncertain. Trimming stripped 0 bases from V and 13 bases from J, with 16 bases between. Germline V gives CDR1 MNHEY, CDR2 SVGAGI. This CDR3 spans 14 amino acids.

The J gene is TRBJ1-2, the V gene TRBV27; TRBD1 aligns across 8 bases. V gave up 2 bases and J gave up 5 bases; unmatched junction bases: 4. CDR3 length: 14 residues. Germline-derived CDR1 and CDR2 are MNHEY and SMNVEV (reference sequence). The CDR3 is CASSLGQGLYGYTF. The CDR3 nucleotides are TGTGCCAGCAGTTTAGGACAGGGTCTGTATGGCTACACCTTC.

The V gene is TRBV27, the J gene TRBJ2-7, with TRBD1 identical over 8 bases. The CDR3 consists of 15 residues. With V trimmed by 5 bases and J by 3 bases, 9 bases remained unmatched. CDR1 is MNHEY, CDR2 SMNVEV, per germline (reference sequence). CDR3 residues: CASSLQGVYYYEQYF. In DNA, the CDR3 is TGTGCCAGCAGTCTACAGGGGGTGTACTACTACGAGCAGTACTTC.

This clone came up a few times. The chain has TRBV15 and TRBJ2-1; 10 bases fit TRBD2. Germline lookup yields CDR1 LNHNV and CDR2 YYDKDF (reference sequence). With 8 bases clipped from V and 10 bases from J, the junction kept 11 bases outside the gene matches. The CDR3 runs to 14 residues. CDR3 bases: TGTGCCACCTCCGAGGGCCTAGCGGGAGTCGAGCAGTTCTTC. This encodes CATSEGLAGVEQFF.

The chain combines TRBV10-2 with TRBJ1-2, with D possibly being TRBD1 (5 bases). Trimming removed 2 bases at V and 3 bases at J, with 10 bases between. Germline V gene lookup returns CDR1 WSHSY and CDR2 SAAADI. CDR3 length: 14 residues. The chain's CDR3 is CASSEVGVHYGYTF. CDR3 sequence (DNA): TGCGCCAGCAGTGAGGTAGGGGTTCACTATGGCTACACCTTC.

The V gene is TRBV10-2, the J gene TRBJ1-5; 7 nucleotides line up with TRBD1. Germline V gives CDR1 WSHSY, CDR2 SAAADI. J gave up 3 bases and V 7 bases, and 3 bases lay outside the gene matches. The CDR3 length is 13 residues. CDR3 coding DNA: TGCGCCAGCAAAGGGGGCCCCAATCAGCCCCAGCATTTT. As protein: CASKGGPNQPQHF.

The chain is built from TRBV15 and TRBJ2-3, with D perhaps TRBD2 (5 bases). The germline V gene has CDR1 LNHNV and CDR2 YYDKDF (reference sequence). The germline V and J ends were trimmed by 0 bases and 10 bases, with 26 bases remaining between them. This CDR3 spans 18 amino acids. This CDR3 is CATSRDQASRALRYAQYF. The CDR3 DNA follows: TGTGCCACCAGCAGAGACCAAGCGTCGAGGGCGCTCCGCTATGCGCAGTATTTT.

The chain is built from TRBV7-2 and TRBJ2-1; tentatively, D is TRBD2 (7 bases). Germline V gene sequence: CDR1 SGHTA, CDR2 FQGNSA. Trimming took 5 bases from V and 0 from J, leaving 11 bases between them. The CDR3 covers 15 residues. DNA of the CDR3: TGTGCCAGCAGCGGAGGGGGGGGCTCCTACAATGAGCAGTTCTTC. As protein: CASSGGGGSYNEQFF.

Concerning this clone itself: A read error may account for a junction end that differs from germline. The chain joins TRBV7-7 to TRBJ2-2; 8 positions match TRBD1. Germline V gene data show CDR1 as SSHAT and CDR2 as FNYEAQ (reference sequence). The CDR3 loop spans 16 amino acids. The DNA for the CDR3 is TGTGCTAGCAGCTTACCAGGGGGCCTAGGCACCGGGGAGCTGTTTTTT. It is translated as CASSLPGGLGTGELFF.

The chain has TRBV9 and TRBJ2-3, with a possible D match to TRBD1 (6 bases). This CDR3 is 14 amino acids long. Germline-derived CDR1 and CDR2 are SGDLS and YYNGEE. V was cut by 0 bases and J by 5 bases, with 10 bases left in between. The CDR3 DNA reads TGTGCCAGCAGCGTAGAGCGCAGGGGAGATACGCAGTATTTT. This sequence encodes CASSVERRGDTQYF. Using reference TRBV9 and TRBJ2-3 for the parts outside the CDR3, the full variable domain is DSGVTQTPKHLITATGQRVTLRCSPRSGDLSVYWYQQSLDQGLQFLIQYYNGEERAKGNILERFSAQQFPDLHSELNLSSLELGDSALYFCASSVERRGDTQYFGPGTRLTVL.

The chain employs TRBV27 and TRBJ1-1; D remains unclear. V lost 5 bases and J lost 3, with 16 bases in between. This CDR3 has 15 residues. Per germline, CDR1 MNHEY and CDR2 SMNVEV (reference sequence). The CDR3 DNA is TGTGCCAGCAGTCACCTTCCCGGGGAGGACACTGAAGCTTTCTTT. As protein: CASSHLPGEDTEAFF.

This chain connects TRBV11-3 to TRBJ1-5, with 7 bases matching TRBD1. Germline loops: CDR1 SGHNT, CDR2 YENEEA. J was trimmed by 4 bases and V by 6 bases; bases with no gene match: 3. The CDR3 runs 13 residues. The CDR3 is CASRGGQNQPQHF. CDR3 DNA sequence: TGTGCCAGCAGGGGGGGACAGAATCAGCCCCAGCATTTT.

This CDR3 is CASSWEGAGRGNEQFF. Here the CDR3 DNA reads TGTGCCAGCAGTTGGGAGGGAGCGGGGCGGGGAAATGAGCAGTTCTTC. The rearrangement joins TRBV6-2 or TRBV6-3 to TRBJ2-1, with TRBD2 matching over 7 bases. CDR1 and CDR2 from the germline V gene are MNHEY and SVGEGT. Unmatched junction bases numbered 13, after V lost 4 bases and J lost 7 bases. The CDR3 is made up of 16 amino acids.